Listed below are T cell receptor beta chains from one sample, sequenced in a study of shared clonotypes between healthy human individuals. The repertoire was sequenced with immunoSEQ multiplex PCR; TCRdb's copy has only in-frame clones and lacks some. Altogether fewer than 700,000 clones are present, around 78% being singletons, with the ten largest covering 12%. Source material: PBMCs. These receptors originate from a middle-aged woman in good health. Some clones in this sample may be carry-over from other donors' samples. The CDR3 runs from the conserved cysteine through the conserved F or W.

cdr3_aa v_call
CASSHGGALETQYF TRBV7-9
CASSVGSNTDTQYF TRBV9
CSVEVLAGGKGQFF TRBV29-1
CASSPSSYEQFF TRBV4-2
CASSPGLAGGTGELFF TRBV7-3
CASSQEAPRTSGKSEQYF TRBV4-1
CASSHRLAGYNEQFF TRBV4-1
CASSPTGTGGWETQYF TRBV10-1
CASSVEQGRYGYTF TRBV9
CASSLHGTADSTDTQYF TRBV4-2
CASRLSVPTGELFF TRBV28
CASSLRGRGYGYTF TRBV28
CAINLGLANSYNEQFF TRBV10-3
CASTSRNDNEKLFF TRBV19
CASKLGTMNTEAFF TRBV27
CASSLDRGAYNEQFF TRBV11-3
CASSPTANNSPLHF TRBV5-1
CASSVGGQKNIQYF TRBV9
CASSFWGQETQYF TRBV11-2
CASSQEDSGAGYGYTF TRBV4-2
CASSLDTGVDQPQHF TRBV5-1
CASSSLGQGGDTQYF TRBV2
CASSKGTLYNEQFF TRBV7-6
CASSIVARGSNTGELFF TRBV19